This TCR beta chain was identified in a study of T cells in tumors after PD-1 blockade (dated by TCRdb to between 2018 and 2021). A note on the overall study: Patients with prior checkpoint blockade, systemic immunosuppressant use, or recent radiotherapy or other anti-cancer therapy within 4 weeks were excluded. Bulk TCR sequencing was performed on around ten peripheral blood samples from a handful of patients to compare blood and tumor clonotypes. Paired single-cell RNA and TCR sequencing was done in the study on site-matched tumors from patients with BCC or SCC, both before and after anti-PD-1 therapy. Ongoing daily vismodegib 150 mg was also given to a subset of patients during anti-PD-1 treatment. RECIST version 1.1 was used to assess clinical response. Treatment consisted of either cemiplimab 350 mg every 2 weeks or pembrolizumab 200 mg every 3 weeks. On average, peripheral blood samples had 113,528 TCR templates (range about 23,000-260,000) and around 35,000 unique clonotypes.

Read against the paper, the sample's time point label means: before anti-PD-1 therapy. For bulk TCRbeta sequencing, genomic DNA was extracted from tumor biopsies or peripheral blood, and input amounts ranged from roughly 550 ng to 6,004 ng. All patients had histologically proven advanced or metastatic basal or squamous cell carcinoma and were poor candidates for surgical resection. Of the 11 patients making up the basal cell carcinoma cohort, roughly 8 underwent bulk tumor TCR sequencing. With respect to this clone: Which antigen it targets is not known. Qualities for individual bases were not recorded, and no much larger clone is one base off.

Results the study describes overall, beyond this receptor: Around 43% of tumor TCR clonotypes were found in blood, and some novel exhausted tumor clones appeared in pre-treatment blood, suggesting peripheral recruitment. Where the novel T cell clones came from was not determined, and possible sources could include lymphoid organs or rare unexpanded clones inside the tumor or in the tumor periphery.

Deep TCRbeta sequencing was performed with the immunoSEQ platform. Turning to the authors' computational methods: For further analysis, only productive rearrangements were exported from the immunoSEQ Analyzer. T cell phenotypes were assigned to bulk TCRbeta clonotypes by matching the clonotypes to single-cell RNA+TCR-seq clones with the same TCRbeta sequence. Clone enrichment in tumor was calculated as tumor frequency divided by PBMC frequency from bulk TCR sequencing. GLIPH was used to sort TCRs into specificity groups, which are clusters of distinct TCRs that likely recognize common antigens through shared CDR3 motifs. TCRdb limited this immuneACCESS table to in-frame rearrangements with V and J called. A share of clones is missing; checked studies link under half to unresolved V genes, and the rest is unexplained. From that table come the V and J calls and clone size; the DNA was used to work out D and trimming. The sample table shows 45,000 to 60,000 clones, and just under 80% are seen once. The top ten clonotypes cover approximately 15% of the sample.

The CDR3 numbers 14 residues from cysteine through phenylalanine. Only the CDR3 portion is preserved as DNA: 42 bases, with reading frame beginning at the first base. CDR1 and CDR2, looked up from the germline V gene, are SQVTM and ANQGSEA. The V end loses 5 bases and the J end loses 2 bases, and a stretch of 16 bases separates them. The chain employs TRBV29-1 and TRBJ2-7; TRBD1 is a possible D gene, resting on 5 matching bases. The clonotype was recovered from a human donor with basal cell carcinoma. Specimen: PBMCs, collected before anti-PD-1 treatment. The sequence in DNA is TGCAGCGTTCCAGGGCAGGGCGCTGCCTACGAGCAGTACTTC. Its protein is CSVPGQGAAYEQYF.